The clone carrying this TCR beta chain was counted at least ten times. Its antigen remains unidentified. The source of the PBMCs was around 10 ml of fresh peripheral blood. The CDR3 spans 13 residues. CDR1 is MNHNS and CDR2 is SASEGT in the germline V gene. Trimming shortened V by 6 bases and J by 5 bases, and 14 bases separated the two germline ends. The data originate from a study of Graves' ophthalmopathy and Graves' hyperthyroidism. Study in general: The blood sample was drawn at first diagnosis and before any treatment. Study conclusions and caveats: Most thyroid-expanded clonotypes exceeding 0.001 frequency were also found in blood.

From RNA, the CDR3 regions of TCR beta chains were amplified and sequenced. After a first-round RT-PCR with HTBI primers, a second-round multiplex PCR was run. TCRdb independently ran MiXCR on the multiplex PCR reads; one entry per CDR3 protein. Seen here are more than 300,000 distinct CDR3 sequences, 15% observed once, and the top ten hold 5.5% to 7%. Sequencing input: peripheral blood. The chain employs TRBV6-1 and TRBJ2-7; the D gene is possibly TRBD1 (6 bases). This TCR derives from a woman in her late teens or twenties with stable Graves' hyperthyroidism. The CDR3 sequence: CASSPGQSHEQYF. The CDR3 DNA reads TGTGCCAGCAGCCCCGGACAGTCCCACGAGCAGTACTTC.